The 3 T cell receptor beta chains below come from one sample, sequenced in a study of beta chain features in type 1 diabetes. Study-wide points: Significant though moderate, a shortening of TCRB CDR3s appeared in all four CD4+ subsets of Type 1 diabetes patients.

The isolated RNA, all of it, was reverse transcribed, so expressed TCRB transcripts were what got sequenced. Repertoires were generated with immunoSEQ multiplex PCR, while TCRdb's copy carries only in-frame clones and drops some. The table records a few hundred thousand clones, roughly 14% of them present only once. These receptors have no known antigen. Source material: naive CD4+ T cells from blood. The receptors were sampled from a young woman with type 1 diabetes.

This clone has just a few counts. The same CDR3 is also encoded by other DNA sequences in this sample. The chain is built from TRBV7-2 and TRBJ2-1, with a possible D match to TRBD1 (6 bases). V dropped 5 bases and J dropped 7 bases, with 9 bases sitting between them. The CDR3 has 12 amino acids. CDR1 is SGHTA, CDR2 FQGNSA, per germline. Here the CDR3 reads CASSRGGNEQFF. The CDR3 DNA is TGTGCCAGCAGCCGAGGGGGAAATGAGCAGTTCTTC.

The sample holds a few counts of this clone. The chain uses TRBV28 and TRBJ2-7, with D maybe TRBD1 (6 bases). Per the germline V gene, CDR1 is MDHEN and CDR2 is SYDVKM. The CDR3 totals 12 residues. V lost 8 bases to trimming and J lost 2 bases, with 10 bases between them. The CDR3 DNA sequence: TGTGCCAGCCGGACAGCGCCCTACGAGCAGTACTTC. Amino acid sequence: CASRTAPYEQYF.

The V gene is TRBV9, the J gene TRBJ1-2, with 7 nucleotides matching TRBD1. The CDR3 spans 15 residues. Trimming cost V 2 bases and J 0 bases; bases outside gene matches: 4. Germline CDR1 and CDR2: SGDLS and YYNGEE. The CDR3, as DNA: TGTGCCAGCAGCGTTGGGACAGCTACTAACTATGGCTACACCTTC. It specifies CASSVGTATNYGYTF.